Shown below are 21 T cell receptor beta chains from a single sample sequenced in a study of T cells in Graves' hyperthyroidism and ophthalmopathy. Amplified TCR beta CDR3 regions came from RNA transcripts. Researchers ran a first-round RT-PCR on the TCR CDR3 using the HTBI primer set. A single record per CDR3 protein comes from TCRdb applying MiXCR to the multiplex PCR reads. Of a few hundred thousand distinct CDR3 sequences in the sample, less than 20% were seen once. Material: blood. The receptors shown here come from a woman in her forties or fifties with Graves' hyperthyroidism.

This chain uses TRBV29-1 with TRBJ2-7; the match to TRBD2 covers 8 bases. Germline CDR1 is SQVTM and CDR2 is ANQGSEA. This CDR3 comprises 16 residues. With V trimmed by 6 bases and J by 1 base, 14 bases remained unmatched. In nucleotides, the CDR3 is TGCAGCGTGACCTTTATGGGTAGCGGGACATCCTACGAGCAGTACTTC. Translating it yields CSVTFMGSGTSYEQYF.

Only one count was recorded for this clonotype. The chain has TRBV6-2 or TRBV6-3 and TRBJ2-1; D possibly matches TRBD1 or TRBD2 (5 bases each). The germline V gene has CDR1 MNHEY and CDR2 SVGEGT. This CDR3 is 14 amino acids long. The ends were cut back, 6 bases at V and 8 bases at J, with 17 bases in the middle. CDR3 in DNA: TGTGCCAGCAGGCCGACCGGGGCCGGGGATGAGCAGTTCTTC. This encodes CASRPTGAGDEQFF.

The chain uses TRBV30 and TRBJ1-2; a possible D gene is TRBD1 (5 bases). Germline loops: CDR1 GTSNPN, CDR2 SVGIG (reference sequence). Trimming removed 8 bases at V and 4 bases at J, with 11 bases between. The CDR3 length is 11 residues. CDR3 DNA: TGTGCCCGCGGGGCGTTCTATGGCTACACCTTC. Its translation: CARGAFYGYTF. The whole variable domain, remainder taken from reference TRBV30 and TRBJ1-2, is SQTIHQWPATLVQPVGSPLSLECTVEGTSNPNLYWYRQAAGRGLQLLFYSVGIGQISSEVPQNLSASRPQDRQFILSSKKLLLSDSGFYLCARGAFYGYTFGSGTRLTVV.

A few counts support this clonotype. The CDR3 bases are TGTGCCATCAGTGAGTCGCGGAATCTAGCGGAGCCCGACGAGCAGTACTTC. Its protein product is CAISESRNLAEPDEQYF. The chain links TRBV10-3 to TRBJ2-7, with 7 positions matching TRBD2. The CDR3 spans 17 residues. Germline CDR1 ENHRY, CDR2 SYGVKD. Trimming at V came to 0 bases and at J to 5 bases, leaving 13 bases not matched to a gene.

The rearrangement joins TRBV7-3 to TRBJ2-5, with TRBD2 matching over 13 bases. V trimming: 5 bases; J trimming: 4 bases; junction bases outside the gene matches: 4. Germline assignment: CDR1 SGHTA and CDR2 FQGTGA. CDR3 length: 15 amino acids. The CDR3 bases are TGTGCCAGCAGCACTACTAGCGGGGGGGGAGAGACCCAGTACTTC. Residues: CASSTTSGGGETQYF.

This clonotype was seen more than once but under ten times. The CDR3 reads CSARGPSGRTNTGELFF. CDR3 nucleotides: TGCAGTGCTAGAGGACCTAGCGGGAGGACGAACACCGGGGAGCTGTTTTTT. This chain connects TRBV20-1 to TRBJ2-2, with 11 nucleotides matching TRBD2. The CDR3 totals 17 residues. Trimming cost V 1 base and J 0 bases; bases outside gene matches: 4. Looked up from germline, CDR1 is DFQATT and CDR2 is SNEGSKA (reference sequence).

This clonotype was recorded many times. V gene TRBV28 combines with J gene TRBJ1-1, with D tentatively TRBD1 (5 bases). The CDR3 extends over 15 amino acids. Trimming took off 2 bases at V and 7 bases at J, with 17 bases between the two ends. Germline loops: CDR1 MDHEN, CDR2 SYDVKM. The CDR3 nucleotides are TGTGCCAGCAGTTTAGACCCGACCGCCACAGGTGAAGCTTTCTTT. Encoded protein: CASSLDPTATGEAFF.

This clonotype was seen many times. The chain combines TRBV12-3 or TRBV12-4 with TRBJ2-3, with 7 bases matching TRBD2. CDR3 length: 14 residues. Trimming cost V 3 bases and J 6 bases; bases outside gene matches: 6. The CDR3 nucleotides are TGTGCCAGCAGTTTTATTCTGACTAGCGATACGCAGTATTTT. It translates to CASSFILTSDTQYF.

This clonotype occurred a few times. The CDR3 loop reads CASSQGGSSYNEQFF. The CDR3 DNA reads as TGCGCCAGCAGCCAGGGGGGGAGCTCCTACAATGAGCAGTTCTTC. The chain recombines TRBV5-1 with TRBJ2-1; the D call may be TRBD1 or TRBD2 (7 bases each). Germline V lookup: CDR1 SGHRS, CDR2 YFSETQ. The CDR3 is 15 residues long. Trimming took off 4 bases at V and 0 bases at J, with 11 bases between the two ends.

The sample holds a few counts of this clonotype. The chain uses TRBV5-5 and TRBJ2-1; TRBD2 matches 11 bases. V lost 0 bases and J lost 2; bases outside the gene matches: 4. CDR1 is SGHKS and CDR2 is YYEKEE in the germline V gene (reference sequence). The CDR3 is made up of 17 amino acids. This CDR3 reads CASSLGLLAGAYNEQFF. The CDR3 region has the DNA TGTGCCAGCAGCTTGGGGCTACTAGCGGGGGCCTACAATGAGCAGTTCTTC.

Here the CDR3 reads CASSDSGETGEQFF. The DNA for the CDR3 is TGTGCCAGCAGTGACTCCGGGGAGACGGGTGAGCAGTTCTTC. The genes are TRBV6-4 and TRBJ2-1; TRBD2 is a possible D gene (5 bases). The CDR3 has 14 amino acids. The ends were cut back, 0 bases at V and 9 bases at J, with 12 bases in the middle. Germline lookup yields CDR1 MRHNA and CDR2 SNTAGT.

In its sample, this clonotype was seen many times. The V and J genes are TRBV30 and TRBJ2-1; D remains ambiguous. Trimming removed 2 bases from V and 9 bases from J, with 11 bases in between. The CDR3 loop spans 12 amino acids. Germline V CDR1 and CDR2: GTSNPN, SVGIG (reference sequence). The DNA for the CDR3 is TGTGCCTGGAGTATGTTAGGTGGTGAGCAGTTCTTC. Its protein is CAWSMLGGEQFF.

This chain joins TRBV7-8 and TRBJ2-2; 14 bases are a match to TRBD2. The CDR3 has 18 amino acids. CDR1 and CDR2 (germline): SGHVS, FQNEAQ. The V and J ends lost 7 bases and 5 bases, in that order; junction bases with no gene match: 12. In DNA form, the CDR3 reads TGTGCCAGCACCGAAACGGGACTAGCGGGAGAGGGGACCGGGGAGCTGTTTTTT. Its protein is CASTETGLAGEGTGELFF.

This clonotype was detected a few times. This rearrangement joins TRBV7-2 to TRBJ1-4, with 9 bases identical to TRBD1. The CDR3 totals 15 residues. CDR1 SGHTA and CDR2 FQGNSA come from the germline V gene. After removal of 5 bases from V and 7 bases from J, the junction contained 8 bases not matched to a gene. The CDR3 DNA reads as TGTGCCAGCAGCCAAAGTGGGACAGGGTTTGAAAAACTGTTTTTT. Translated, it gives CASSQSGTGFEKLFF. The full variable domain, completed using reference TRBV7-2 and TRBJ1-4, is GAGVSQSPSNKVTEKGKDVELRCDPISGHTALYWYRQSLGQGLEFLIYFQGNSAPDKSGLPSDRFSAERTGGSVSTLTIQRTQQEDSAVYLCASSQSGTGFEKLFFGSGTQLSVL.

As concerns this clonotype: One base away lies a much larger clone, so this may be a sequencing read error. The chain has TRBV7-2 and TRBJ2-7; 8 bases are shared with TRBD2. The J call may be faulty, since TRBJ2-1 better matches the DNA end. Germline values: CDR1 SGHTA, CDR2 FQGNSA. The CDR3 is 14 amino acids. CDR3 DNA sequence: TGTCCCAGCAGACCGTCGGGGGGGAGCTACGAGCAGTTCTTC. Its protein is CPSRPSGGSYEQFF.

The genes are TRBV6-2 or TRBV6-3 and TRBJ1-3; D remains ambiguous. The CDR3 sequence is 15 residues long. V lost 6 bases, J lost 0 bases, and 12 bases lay in between. Germline CDR1 is MNHEY and CDR2 is SVGEGT. CDR3 loop: CASSPRPSSGNTIYF. The CDR3 DNA reads as TGTGCCAGCAGCCCTCGACCGAGCTCTGGAAACACCATATATTTT.

The chain joins TRBV20-1 to TRBJ2-4; D call uncertain. The CDR3 is 14 residues long. Per germline, CDR1 DFQATT and CDR2 SNEGSKA (reference sequence). V shed 4 bases and J shed 7 bases, with 17 bases lying between them. The CDR3 sequence: CSATDPEVANIQYF. DNA of the CDR3: TGCAGTGCTACTGACCCCGAAGTGGCGAACATTCAGTACTTC.

This clonotype was recorded at least ten times. This CDR3 is CASSPPGGGTEAFF. The CDR3 bases are TGTGCCAGCAGCCCTCCCGGGGGCGGCACTGAAGCTTTCTTT. This rearrangement joins TRBV7-3 to TRBJ1-1, with a weak D call TRBD1 (6 bases). CDR1 and CDR2 from the germline V gene are SGHTA and FQGTGA. The germline V and J ends were trimmed by 5 bases and 4 bases, with 14 bases remaining between them. This CDR3 is built from 14 residues.

Ten or more counts support this clonotype. The chain joins TRBV5-6 to TRBJ2-1; 9 bases are shared with TRBD1. Trimming cost V 4 bases and J 4 bases; bases outside gene matches: 6. The CDR3 covers 15 residues. Per the germline V gene, CDR1 is SGHDT and CDR2 is YYEEEE. The CDR3 DNA reads as TGTGCCAGCAGCCCCGGGGACAGGGTATACAATGAGCAGTTCTTC. The encoded protein is CASSPGDRVYNEQFF.

The table lists this clonotype with many counts. The J gene is TRBJ2-3, the V gene TRBV4-1, with 11 bases fitting TRBD2. Trimming removed 1 base from V and 3 bases from J; junction bases left unmatched: 6. Germline values: CDR1 MGHRA, CDR2 YSYEKL. The CDR3 runs 17 residues. The CDR3 sequence is CASSQVKGTSGTDTQYF. CDR3 coding DNA: TGCGCCAGCAGCCAAGTAAAGGGGACTAGCGGAACAGATACGCAGTATTTT.

The table lists this clonotype with many counts. The CDR3 loop is CASSLWDKGNNQPQHF. Here the CDR3 DNA reads TGTGCCAGCAGCCTGTGGGACAAGGGAAACAATCAGCCCCAGCATTTT. The chain links TRBV7-9 to TRBJ1-5, with D tentatively TRBD1 (6 bases). The germline V and J ends were trimmed by 5 bases and 3 bases, with 17 bases remaining between them. The length of the CDR3 is 16 residues. Germline values: CDR1 SEHNR, CDR2 FQNEAQ (reference sequence). Filled out from reference TRBV7-9 and TRBJ1-5, the complete variable domain reads DTGVSQNPRHKITKRGQNVTFRCDPISEHNRLYWYRQTLGQGPEFLTYFQNEAQLEKSRLLSDRFSAERPKGSFSTLEIQRTEQGDSAMYLCASSLWDKGNNQPQHFGDGTRLSIL.